Below, 16 T cell receptor beta chains from the same sample are listed, as sequenced in a study of T cells after yellow fever vaccination. A single record per CDR3 protein comes from TCRdb applying MiXCR to the 5' RACE reads. There are 95,000 to 150,000 distinct CDR3 sequences in the sample; about 7.4% occur only once, and around 2.5% lies in the top ten. The input for sequencing was CD4+ T cells sorted from PBMCs, taken approximately 11 days after the first yellow fever vaccination. These receptors were obtained from a man between 18 and 29 years old who received the YFV17D yellow fever vaccine.

The sample holds many counts of this clonotype. The chain carries TRBV4-1 and TRBJ2-5; D is uncertain. Trimming took off 4 bases at V and 2 bases at J, with 14 bases between the two ends. Looked up from germline, CDR1 is MGHRA and CDR2 is YSYEKL. The CDR3 extends over 15 amino acids. The CDR3: CASSRSRASQETQYF. CDR3 bases: TGCGCCAGCAGCCGTAGTCGGGCCTCTCAAGAGACCCAGTACTTC.

This clonotype has ten or more counts. The V call is TRBV20-1, the J call TRBJ2-3, with D possibly TRBD2 on 5 matching bases. The CDR3 totals 14 residues. The V gene's germline CDR1 is DFQATT and CDR2 SNEGSKA (reference sequence). With 5 bases removed from V and 4 bases from J, the gap between germline ends came to 16 bases. The CDR3 DNA reads as TGCAGTGCTCAGACCGGGGATGGCTCAGATACGCAGTATTTT. It specifies CSAQTGDGSDTQYF.

In this sample, this clonotype turned up many times. The rearrangement joins TRBV29-1 to TRBJ2-3, with 9 bases identical to TRBD2. After removal of 6 bases from V and 4 bases from J, the junction contained 17 bases not matched to a gene. From germline, CDR1 is SQVTM and CDR2 ANQGSEA. This CDR3 spans 17 amino acids. The CDR3 protein is CSVGVFRGGARSDTQYF. CDR3 DNA: TGCAGCGTCGGGGTATTCCGCGGGGGGGCCCGGTCAGATACGCAGTATTTT.

This clonotype was observed a few times. This chain uses TRBV7-9 with TRBJ2-5; 11 bases line up with TRBD2. This CDR3 spans 14 amino acids. Trimming took 3 bases from V and 4 from J; bases not matched to a gene: 1. Germline V gene lookup returns CDR1 SEHNR and CDR2 FQNEAQ (reference sequence). The CDR3 loop reads CASSLTSGVETQYF. CDR3 bases: TGTGCCAGCAGCTTGACTAGCGGGGTAGAGACCCAGTACTTC. The full variable domain, rest sourced from reference TRBV7-9 and TRBJ2-5, is DTGVSQNPRHKITKRGQNVTFRCDPISEHNRLYWYRQTLGQGPEFLTYFQNEAQLEKSRLLSDRFSAERPKGSFSTLEIQRTEQGDSAMYLCASSLTSGVETQYFGPGTRLLVL.

This clonotype came up many times. The chain recombines TRBV28 with TRBJ2-5, with D unclear. CDR1 MDHEN and CDR2 SYDVKM come from the germline V gene. V dropped 7 bases and J dropped 1 base, with 7 bases sitting between them. The CDR3 contains 12 residues. CDR3 bases: TGTGCCAGCATAGGATCCCAAGAGACCCAGTACTTC. Its translation: CASIGSQETQYF. Full variable domain (remainder filled in from reference TRBV28 and TRBJ2-5): DVKVTQSSRYLVKRTGEKVFLECVQDMDHENMFWYRQDPGLGLRLIYFSYDVKMKEKGDIPEGYSVSREKKERFSLILESASTNQTSMYLCASIGSQETQYFGPGTRLLVL.

This clonotype has at least ten counts. V usage is TRBV5-1 and J usage is TRBJ1-4; TRBD1 might be the D (5 bases). The length of the CDR3 is 16 residues. Trimming left V 0 bases short and J 7 bases short, with 16 bases between. CDR1 and CDR2 from the germline V gene are SGHRS and YFSETQ. CDR3 DNA: TGCGCCAGCAGCTTGGGACAGATGAGCGCCGCTGAAAAACTGTTTTTT. Translated, it gives CASSLGQMSAAEKLFF.

The rearrangement links TRBV11-2 to TRBJ1-4, with D maybe TRBD1 (6 bases). Germline V lookup: CDR1 SGHAT, CDR2 FQNNGV. V dropped 2 bases and J dropped 6 bases, with 13 bases sitting between them. This CDR3 comprises 15 residues. Written as DNA, the CDR3 is TGTGCCAGCAGCTTAACACTGGGGGCGTATGAAAAACTGTTTTTT. This codes for CASSLTLGAYEKLFF.

This clonotype has a handful of counts. The rearrangement links TRBV12-3 or TRBV12-4 to TRBJ2-5; the D is unclear. Trimming removed 7 bases at V and 1 base at J, with 19 bases between. The CDR3 loop spans 16 amino acids. CDR3 DNA sequence: TGTGCCAGCAATACTCCGGGCCCGAACCCCCAAGAGACCCAGTACTTC. It encodes CASNTPGPNPQETQYF.

This clonotype was seen repeatedly, ten times or more. This rearrangement joins TRBV5-1 to TRBJ2-3; 8 bases map to TRBD2. Germline V gene lookup returns CDR1 SGHRS and CDR2 YFSETQ. The CDR3 consists of 16 residues. V was clipped by 2 bases and J by 0 bases; unmatched bases: 5. The CDR3 nucleotides read TGCGCCAGCAGCTTTGGTGCGGGGGGAAGCACAGATACGCAGTATTTT. Amino acid sequence: CASSFGAGGSTDTQYF.

The chain is built from TRBV5-1 and TRBJ2-1; TRBD2 agrees at 15 bases. This CDR3 region has 16 residues. Germline-derived CDR1 and CDR2 are SGHRS and YFSETQ. Unmatched junction bases numbered 6, after V lost 4 bases and J lost 7 bases. The CDR3 coding sequence is TGCGCCAGCAGCCCAGGACTAGCGGGAGGGGCGAATGAGCAGTTCTTC. Translating it yields CASSPGLAGGANEQFF.

This clonotype showed up many times. The chain employs TRBV6-5 and TRBJ1-2, with 7 positions matching TRBD1. This CDR3 comprises 12 residues. Germline values: CDR1 MNHEY, CDR2 SVGAGI. J lost 2 bases, V lost 8 bases, and 2 bases had no gene match. The CDR3 nucleotides are TGTGCCAGCCCGGGACAGAACTATGGCTACACCTTC. Translating gives CASPGQNYGYTF.

Many counts were recorded for this clonotype. The J gene is TRBJ2-4, the V gene TRBV4-3; D may be TRBD2 (6 bases). The CDR3 is made up of 15 amino acids. V lost 0 bases and J lost 2, with 8 bases in between. The germline V gene encodes CDR1 LGHNA and CDR2 YSLEER. The CDR3 region is CASSQDGGTKNIQYF. CDR3 nucleotide sequence: TGCGCCAGCAGCCAAGATGGGGGGACCAAAAACATTCAGTACTTC.

This clonotype was observed many times. The V and J genes are TRBV5-1 and TRBJ2-3; D unresolved. Germline V gene sequence: CDR1 SGHRS, CDR2 YFSETQ. CDR3 size: 14 residues. The V and J ends lost 6 bases and 1 base respectively, with 12 bases between them. The CDR3 coding sequence is TGCGCCAGCAAACCGGTGTTAGGCACAGATACGCAGTATTTT. This codes for CASKPVLGTDTQYF.

This clonotype was seen many times. This sequence joins TRBV3-1 and TRBJ2-3; tentatively, D is TRBD2 (5 bases). CDR1 is LGHDT and CDR2 is YNNKEL in the germline V gene (reference sequence). This CDR3 is 12 amino acids long. Trimming removed 3 bases from V and 10 bases from J, with 11 bases in between. CDR3 nucleotide sequence: TGTGCCAGCAGCCAGATAGCGACCGCGCAGTATTTT. Its protein product is CASSQIATAQYF.

This clonotype was detected once. The chain joins TRBV5-5 to TRBJ1-2; D is ambiguous. The V gene's germline CDR1 is SGHKS and CDR2 YYEKEE (reference sequence). The CDR3 contains 12 residues. V was cut by 3 bases and J by 5 bases, with 8 bases left in between. CDR3 DNA: TGTGCCAGCAGCTCCGGGCGATATGGCTACACCTTC. It translates to CASSSGRYGYTF.

This clonotype has ten or more counts. The rearrangement links TRBV6-5 to TRBJ1-5; D possibly corresponds to TRBD1 (6 bases). The CDR3 extends over 15 amino acids. The germline V and J ends were trimmed by 3 bases and 7 bases, with 16 bases remaining between them. Per germline, CDR1 MNHEY and CDR2 SVGAGI. The CDR3 spells CASSYDGQKRQPQHF. The CDR3 DNA sequence: TGTGCCAGCAGTTATGATGGACAGAAGAGACAGCCCCAGCATTTT.